This T cell receptor (beta chain) comes out of a study of shared T cell receptors in the human thymus. Some clones are missing from TCRdb's copy, which holds only in-frame ones; the method was immunoSEQ multiplex PCR. Here the sample spans more than 550,000 clones, approximately 85% being singletons. Germline CDR1 is MNHNS and CDR2 is SASEGT. The CDR3 sequence is 15 residues long. Trimming took off 7 bases at V and 6 bases at J, with 18 bases between the two ends. This clone was counted once. This sample was also put to use in a study of human thymus T cells. That work states: Congenital heart defects were the reason for the corrective surgery that the donors, healthy Finnish infants, were having. Corrective heart surgery yielded the resections from which the thymus tissue came. Within thymic and blood repertoires, V and J gene usage appeared to be biased. Highly overlapping thymic repertoires in unrelated individuals were reported by related research.

The chain recombines TRBV6-1 with TRBJ2-2; a possible D gene is TRBD1 (6 bases). The sample comprised thymocytes. The receptor was derived from a girl under three years old with a congenital heart defect. The CDR3 coding sequence is TGTGCCAGCATTCTCATCAGGGGTTTCGCCGGGGAGCTGTTTTTT. Translated, it gives CASILIRGFAGELFF.